Here is one TCR beta chain with its context. This beta chain slipped into a library made for alpha chains as a stray read, so its size is not meaningful. The CDR3 consists of 15 residues. V trimming: 0 bases; J trimming: 3 bases; junction bases outside the gene matches: 6. Germline lookup yields CDR1 SGHRS and CDR2 YFSETQ. MiXCR was run by TCRdb on the RT-PCR reads, yielding one entry per CDR3 protein. The data show approximately 6,000 distinct CDR3 sequences, with 91% seen just once and approximately 8% held by the top ten. This chain links TRBV5-1 with TRBJ2-7; TRBD1 agrees at 7 bases. Specimen: memory CD4+ T cells from blood. The source is a female donor in good health, serving as a healthy control. CDR3 region: CASSLAPGQSYEQYF. In nucleotides, the CDR3 is TGCGCCAGCAGCTTGGCCCCGGGACAGAGCTACGAGCAGTACTTC.